The source of this TCR beta chain is a study of T cells in Graves' hyperthyroidism and ophthalmopathy. Looking at the study overall: Blood from the periphery was taken at initial diagnosis, before any treatment.

The CDR3 sequence is 17 residues long. Per the germline V gene, CDR1 is DFQATT and CDR2 is SNEGSKA (reference sequence). The V segment lost 1 base and the J segment 1 base; nucleotides outside the gene matches: 8. Authors of the study amplified TCR beta CDR3 regions from RNA transcripts. First-round RT-PCR of the TCR CDR3 relied on the HTBI primer set. A single record per CDR3 protein comes from TCRdb applying MiXCR to the multiplex PCR reads. The table has a few hundred thousand distinct CDR3 sequences, around 18% seen once; the top ten hold around two fifths. This receptor was obtained from a man younger than 30 with Graves' ophthalmopathy. The chain carries TRBV20-1 and TRBJ2-2; 8 bases align to TRBD1. Sequencing was done on a sample of blood. Here the CDR3 reads CSARGGWTGKNTGELFF. The CDR3 region has the DNA TGCAGTGCTAGAGGCGGGTGGACAGGGAAGAACACCGGGGAGCTGTTTTTT.